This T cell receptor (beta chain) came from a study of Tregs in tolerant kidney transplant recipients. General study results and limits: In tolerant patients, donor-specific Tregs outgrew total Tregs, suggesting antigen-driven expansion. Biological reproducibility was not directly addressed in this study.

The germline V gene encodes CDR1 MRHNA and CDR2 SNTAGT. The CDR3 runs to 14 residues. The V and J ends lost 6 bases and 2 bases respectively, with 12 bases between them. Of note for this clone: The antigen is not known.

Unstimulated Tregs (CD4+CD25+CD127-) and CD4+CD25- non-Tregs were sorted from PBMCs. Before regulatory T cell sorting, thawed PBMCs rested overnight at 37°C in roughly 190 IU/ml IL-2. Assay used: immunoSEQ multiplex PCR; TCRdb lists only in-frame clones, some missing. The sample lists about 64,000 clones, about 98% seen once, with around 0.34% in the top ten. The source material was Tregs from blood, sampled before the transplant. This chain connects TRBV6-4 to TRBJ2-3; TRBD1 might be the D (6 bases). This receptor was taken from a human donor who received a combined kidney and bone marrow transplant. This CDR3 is CASRMDSYTDTQYF. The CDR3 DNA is TGTGCCAGCAGAATGGACAGCTACACAGATACGCAGTATTTT.